This TCR beta chain was obtained from a study of cytomegalovirus exposure and HLA in healthy donors. Findings and limits, study-wide: In all likelihood, a cluster of highly shared sequence variants was a sequencing artifact. When analyzed later, a missense DCLRE1C variant was found to be linked to TCR beta V- and J-gene trimming. Many donors carried some public TCRs, although rarity characterized most TCR sequences. Previous analysis showed most TCR beta V segments were productive about 90% or about 30% of the time.

Germline-derived CDR1 and CDR2 are MNHEY and SMNVEV (reference sequence). This CDR3 contains 16 residues. V lost 1 base to trimming and J lost 3 bases, with 10 bases between them. Only a few counts were recorded for this clone. Its antigen is unknown. The PCR made use of 60 Vbeta and 13 Jbeta primers. Assay: immunoSEQ multiplex PCR; the TCRdb copy retains only in-frame clones and omits some. The sample shows 65,000 to 85,000 clones, approximately 70% of them seen only once. The chain joins TRBV27 to TRBJ1-6; possibly TRBD1 for D (5 bases). The receptor was derived from a male donor in good health and CMV-seropositive. The sequenced sample was PBMCs. CDR3 nucleotides: TGTGCCAGCAGTTTATTGACAGCGAACTATAATTCACCCCTCCACTTT. Protein: CASSLLTANYNSPLHF.